This entry concerns a single T cell receptor (beta chain). Its antigen is as yet unknown. Primers: 60 Vbeta forward and 13 Jbeta reverse. Method: immunoSEQ multiplex PCR; TCRdb's copy keeps in-frame clones and lacks some. The sample shows about 150,000 clones, 64% of them seen only once. The CDR3 spans 15 residues. V was cut by 2 bases and J by 3 bases, with 14 bases left in between. The V gene's germline CDR1 is SGHRS and CDR2 YFSETQ. These data are taken from a study of cytomegalovirus exposure and HLA in healthy donors. Whole-study findings and limits: Per published reports, the classifier diagnosed cytomegalovirus status with high specificity and sensitivity. For most TCR beta V segments, an earlier analysis put the productive rate at about 90% or about 30% of the time.

This clonotype was obtained from a woman aged 25-40 years in good health and CMV-seropositive. Sequenced sample: PBMCs. The rearrangement joins TRBV5-1 to TRBJ2-5; D possibly corresponds to TRBD1 (5 bases). CDR3 loop: CASSFASTAEETQYF. The CDR3 DNA sequence: TGCGCCAGCAGCTTTGCTTCGACAGCTGAAGAGACCCAGTACTTC.